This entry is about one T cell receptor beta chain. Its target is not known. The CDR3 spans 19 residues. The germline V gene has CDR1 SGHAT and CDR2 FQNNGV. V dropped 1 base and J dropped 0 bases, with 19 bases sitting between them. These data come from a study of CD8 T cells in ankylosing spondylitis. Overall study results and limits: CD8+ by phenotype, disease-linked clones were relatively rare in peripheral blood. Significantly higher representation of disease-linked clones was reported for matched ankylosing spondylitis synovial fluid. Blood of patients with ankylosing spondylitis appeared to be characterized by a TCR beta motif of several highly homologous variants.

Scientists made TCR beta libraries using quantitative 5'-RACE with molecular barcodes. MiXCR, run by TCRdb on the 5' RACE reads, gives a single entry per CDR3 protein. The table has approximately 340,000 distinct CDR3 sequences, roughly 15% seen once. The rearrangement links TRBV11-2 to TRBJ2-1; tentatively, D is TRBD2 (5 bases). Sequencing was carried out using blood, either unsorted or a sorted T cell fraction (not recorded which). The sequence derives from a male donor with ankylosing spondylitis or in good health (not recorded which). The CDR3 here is CASSLGRGSGARSYNEQFF. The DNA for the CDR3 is TGTGCCAGCAGCTTAGGACGGGGTTCAGGTGCCCGCTCCTACAATGAGCAGTTCTTC.